The next 16 T cell receptor beta chains were all read from a single sample in a study of monozygotic twins with inflammatory bowel disease. TCRdb re-called the 5' RACE reads and catalogs CDR3 proteins one per entry, DNA excluded. In total, the table holds fewer than 550,000 distinct CDR3 sequences. The sequencing sample was made of blood. The receptor source for this set is a human donor with ulcerative colitis or Crohn's disease, or a healthy co-twin of an affected twin (not recorded which).

This chain links TRBV4-3 with TRBJ2-1; TCRdb picks TRBD2, but there is no DNA to check that call. The V gene's germline CDR1 is LGHNA and CDR2 YSLEER. CDR3 length: 16 residues. The CDR3 loop is CASSQVFTSGSNEQFF.

This rearrangement joins TRBV28 to TRBJ2-2. CDR1 is MDHEN, CDR2 SYDVKM, per germline. The CDR3 runs 11 residues. This chain's CDR3 is CASSSLARLFF.

This sequence joins TRBV14 and TRBJ1-4. The CDR3 contains 19 residues. From germline, CDR1 is SGHDN and CDR2 FVKESK. CDR3 loop: CASSQDPWMAGQANEKLFF. Using reference TRBV14 and TRBJ1-4 for the parts outside the CDR3, the full variable domain is EAGVTQFPSHSVIEKGQTVTLRCDPISGHDNLYWYRRVMGKEIKFLLHFVKESKQDESGMPNNRFLAERTGGTYSTLKVQPAELEDSGVYFCASSQDPWMAGQANEKLFFGSGTQLSVL.

The CDR3 region is CASSLGSGTAGNTIYF. This chain links TRBV12-3 or TRBV12-4 with TRBJ1-3; TCRdb selects TRBD1, and the lack of DNA leaves this call unchecked. CDR3 length: 16 amino acids.

J is TRBJ2-5 and V is TRBV5-1; TCRdb names TRBD1, which stays unverified in the absence of DNA. The CDR3 spans 15 residues. Germline loops: CDR1 SGHRS, CDR2 YFSETQ. CDR3 sequence reads: CASSVGSQGEGTQYF.

The gene calls are TRBV23-1 and TRBJ2-7. TRBV23-1 qualifies as an ORF whose function is uncertain. The CDR3 totals 11 residues. CDR3 loop: CASSQGRFRYF.

This chain links TRBV10-3 with TRBJ2-2; TCRdb's D call, TRBD2, is unchecked because there is no DNA. The CDR3 loop spans 14 amino acids. Germline V gene data show CDR1 as ENHRY and CDR2 as SYGVKD. CDR3 sequence: CAISEAGGSGELFF.

The V and J genes are TRBV20-1 and TRBJ2-7; TCRdb names TRBD1, which stays unverified in the absence of DNA. The V gene's germline CDR1 is DFQATT and CDR2 SNEGSKA (reference sequence). The CDR3 totals 13 residues. The CDR3 is CSASPGGINEQYF.

This CDR3 reads CASSPSGTYTGELFF. The chain couples TRBV7-9 to TRBJ2-2; TCRdb's assignment of TRBD1 cannot be checked, as there is no DNA. The CDR3 has 15 residues. Germline-derived CDR1 and CDR2 are SEHNR and FQNEAQ (reference sequence). The variable domain in full, completed from reference TRBV7-9 and TRBJ2-2, reads DTGVSQNPRHKITKRGQNVTFRCDPISEHNRLYWYRQTLGQGPEFLTYFQNEAQLEKSRLLSDRFSAERPKGSFSTLEIQRTEQGDSAMYLCASSPSGTYTGELFFGEGSRLTVL.

The chain employs TRBV28 and TRBJ1-5. The CDR3 totals 13 residues. Per the germline V gene, CDR1 is MDHEN and CDR2 is SYDVKM. The CDR3 here is CASSLTPYQPQHF.

This chain connects TRBV19 to TRBJ2-1; there is no DNA to check the TCRdb D call of TRBD1. Germline V gives CDR1 LNHDA, CDR2 SQIVND (reference sequence). The CDR3 covers 14 residues. The CDR3 protein is CASSWTGGSNEQFF.

The chain combines TRBV11-2 with TRBJ2-7; TCRdb proposes TRBD1, but this gene call is untestable without DNA. The germline CDR1 and CDR2 sequences are SGHAT and FQNNGV. The CDR3 spans 13 residues. The CDR3 is CASSLVGDGEQYF.

CDR3 protein: CASSFGTSTTDTQYF. The chain is built from TRBV7-6 and TRBJ2-3; TCRdb's assignment of TRBD2 cannot be checked, as there is no DNA. This CDR3 is built from 15 residues. Per the germline V gene, CDR1 is SGHVS and CDR2 is FNYEAQ.

The J gene is TRBJ2-1, the V gene TRBV10-3; TCRdb returns TRBD2, unconfirmable since there is no DNA. CDR1 and CDR2 (germline): ENHRY, SYGVKD. The CDR3 has 13 residues. The CDR3 loop reads CAISGRGRNEQFF.

The chain recombines TRBV7-2 with TRBJ2-3; TCRdb lists TRBD2, though no DNA is available to test this call. The CDR3 totals 16 residues. Germline CDR1 and CDR2: SGHTA and FQGNSA. The CDR3 spells CASSLHRSGLTDTQYF.

The chain is built from TRBV2 and TRBJ1-1; TCRdb's assignment of TRBD1 cannot be checked, as there is no DNA. There are 17 residues in the CDR3. Germline V gene sequence: CDR1 SNHLY, CDR2 FYNNEI. The CDR3 sequence: CASSAPLRFDLNTEAFF.